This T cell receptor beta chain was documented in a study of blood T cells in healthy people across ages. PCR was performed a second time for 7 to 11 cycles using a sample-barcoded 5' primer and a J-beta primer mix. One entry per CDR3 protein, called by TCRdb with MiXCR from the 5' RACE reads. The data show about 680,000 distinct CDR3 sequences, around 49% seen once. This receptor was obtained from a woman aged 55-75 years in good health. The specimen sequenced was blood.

CDR3 sequence reads: CATSRDRGGGSTQYF. The DNA of the CDR3 is TGTGCCACCAGCAGAGATCGAGGGGGCGGGTCGACCCAGTACTTC. This chain uses TRBV15 with TRBJ2-7; the match to TRBD1 covers 7 bases. The DNA end lines up better with TRBJ2-5; the J call may be wrong. CDR1 and CDR2 from the germline V gene are LNHNV and YYDKDF (reference sequence). This CDR3 region has 15 residues.